This T cell receptor beta chain was obtained from a study of blood T cell repertoires in COVID-19. As for the study in general: T cells, B-cell-depleted T cells, or PBMCs provided the cDNA or gDNA that served as material.

Per the original data handling: Estimates of nucleated cell counts were drawn from the amplification of reference gene primers. The data were produced by immunoSEQ multiplex PCR, yet TCRdb's version contains in-frame clones alone and is incomplete. V and J calls and clone size follow that table, whereas D and trimming were derived from the DNA. The sample has 350,000 to 450,000 clones, approximately 88% seen once. Germline CDR1 reads MNHEY; CDR2 reads SVGEGT. The CDR3 sequence is 14 residues long. The V end was cut by 2 bases, the J end by 1 base, with 3 bases between. This clone occurred a few times.

The genes are TRBV6-2 or TRBV6-3 and TRBJ2-6; D ambiguous. Sequenced input: peripheral blood. This TCR was recovered from a man in his forties with acute or convalescent COVID-19. In nucleotides, the CDR3 is TGTGCCAGCAGTTACGAGTCTGGGGCCAACGTCCTGACTTTC. Residues: CASSYESGANVLTF.